This T cell receptor (beta chain) was profiled in a study of T cells in Graves' hyperthyroidism and ophthalmopathy. RNA transcripts served as the template for amplifying TCR beta CDR3 regions. HTBI primers were used for first-round RT-PCR of the TCR CDR3. TCRdb re-derived calls from the multiplex PCR reads in MiXCR, one entry per CDR3 protein. The sample lists about 260,000 distinct CDR3 sequences, less than 30% occurring once. The ends were cut back, 7 bases at V and 3 bases at J, with 11 bases in the middle. CDR1 is SGHRS and CDR2 is YFSETQ in the germline V gene. This CDR3 comprises 12 residues. There are a few counts of this clonotype. Given a much more abundant clone one base away, this may be a read error. The diagnostic basis comprised clinical symptoms, serum thyroxine and TRAb, thyroid ultrasound and orbital computed tomography.

The V and J genes are TRBV5-1 and TRBJ2-7; D perhaps matches TRBD2 (6 bases). The sequence derives from a man aged 35 to 55 with Graves' hyperthyroidism that later progressed to Graves' ophthalmopathy. Sequenced: blood. The CDR3 bases are TGCGCCAGCGGGGGACTCAACTACGAGCAGTACTTC. Protein product: CASGGLNYEQYF.